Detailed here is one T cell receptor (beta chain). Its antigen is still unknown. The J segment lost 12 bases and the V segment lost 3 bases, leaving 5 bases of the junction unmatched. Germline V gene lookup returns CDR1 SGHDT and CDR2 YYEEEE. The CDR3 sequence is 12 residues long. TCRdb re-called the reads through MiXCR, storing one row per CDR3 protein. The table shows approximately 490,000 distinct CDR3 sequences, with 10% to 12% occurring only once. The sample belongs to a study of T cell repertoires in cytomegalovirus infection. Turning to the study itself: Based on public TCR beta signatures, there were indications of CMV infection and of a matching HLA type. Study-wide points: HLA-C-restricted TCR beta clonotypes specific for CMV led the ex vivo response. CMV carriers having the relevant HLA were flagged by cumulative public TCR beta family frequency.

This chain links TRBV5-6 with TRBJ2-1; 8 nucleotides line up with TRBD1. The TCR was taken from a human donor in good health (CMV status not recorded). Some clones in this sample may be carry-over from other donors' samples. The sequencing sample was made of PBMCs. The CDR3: CASSSTGDGQFF. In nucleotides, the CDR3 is TGTGCCAGCAGCTCGACAGGGGACGGGCAGTTCTTC.